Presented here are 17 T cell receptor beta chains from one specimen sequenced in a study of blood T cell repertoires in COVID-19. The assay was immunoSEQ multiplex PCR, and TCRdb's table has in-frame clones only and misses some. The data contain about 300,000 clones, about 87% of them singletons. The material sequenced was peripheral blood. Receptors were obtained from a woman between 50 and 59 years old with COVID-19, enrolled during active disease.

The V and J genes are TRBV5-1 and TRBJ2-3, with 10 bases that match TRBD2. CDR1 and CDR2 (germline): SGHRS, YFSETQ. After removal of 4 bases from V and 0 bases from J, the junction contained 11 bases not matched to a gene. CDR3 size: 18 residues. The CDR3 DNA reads TGCGCCAGCAGCCCATCCCCTTCAGCGGGAGGGAGCACAGATACGCAGTATTTT. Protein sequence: CASSPSPSAGGSTDTQYF.

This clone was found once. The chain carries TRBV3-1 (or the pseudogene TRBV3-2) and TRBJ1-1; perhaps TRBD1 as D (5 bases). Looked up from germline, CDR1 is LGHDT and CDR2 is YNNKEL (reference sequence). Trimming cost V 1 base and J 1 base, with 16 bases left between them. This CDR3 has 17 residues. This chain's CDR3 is CASSQGRGRTTNTEAFF. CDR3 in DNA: TGTGCCAGCAGCCAAGGGCGGGGGAGGACGACGAACACTGAAGCTTTCTTT.

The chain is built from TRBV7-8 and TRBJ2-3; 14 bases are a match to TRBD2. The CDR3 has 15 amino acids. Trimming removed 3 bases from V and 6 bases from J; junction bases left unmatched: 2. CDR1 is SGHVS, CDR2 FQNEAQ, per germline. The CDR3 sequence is CASSLGLAGVDTQYF. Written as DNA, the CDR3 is TGTGCCAGCAGCTTGGGACTAGCGGGAGTGGATACGCAGTATTTT. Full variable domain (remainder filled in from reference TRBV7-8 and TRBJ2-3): GAGVSQSPRYKVAKRGQDVALRCDPISGHVSLFWYQQALGQGPEFLTYFQNEAQLDKSGLPSDRFFAERPEGSVSTLKIQRTQQEDSAVYLCASSLGLAGVDTQYFGPGTRLTVL.

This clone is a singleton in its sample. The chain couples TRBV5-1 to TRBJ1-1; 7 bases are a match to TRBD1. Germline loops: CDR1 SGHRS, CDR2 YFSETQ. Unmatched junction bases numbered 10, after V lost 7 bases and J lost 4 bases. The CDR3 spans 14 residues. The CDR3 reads CASGADRAGTEAFF. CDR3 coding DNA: TGCGCCAGCGGGGCAGACAGGGCTGGCACTGAAGCTTTCTTT.

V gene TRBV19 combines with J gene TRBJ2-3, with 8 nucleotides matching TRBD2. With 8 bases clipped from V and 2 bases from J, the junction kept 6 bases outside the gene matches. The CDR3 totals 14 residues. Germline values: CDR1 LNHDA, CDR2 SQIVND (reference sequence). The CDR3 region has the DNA TGTGCCAGTGAGAGCGGGAGAGCCACAGATACGCAGTATTTT. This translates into CASESGRATDTQYF.

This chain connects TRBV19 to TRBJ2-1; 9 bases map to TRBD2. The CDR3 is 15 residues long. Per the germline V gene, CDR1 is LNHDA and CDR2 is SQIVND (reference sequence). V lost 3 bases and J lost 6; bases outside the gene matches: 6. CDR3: CASSMASGTFNEQFF. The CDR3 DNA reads TGTGCCAGTAGTATGGCTAGCGGGACTTTCAATGAGCAGTTCTTC.

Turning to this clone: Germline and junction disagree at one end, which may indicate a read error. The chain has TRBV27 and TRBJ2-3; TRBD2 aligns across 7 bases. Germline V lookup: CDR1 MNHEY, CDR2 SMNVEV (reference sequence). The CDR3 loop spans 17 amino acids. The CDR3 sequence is CASSLGTKRISTDTQYF. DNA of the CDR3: TGTGCCAGCAGTCTAGGGACTAAACGGATTAGCACAGATACGCAGTATTTC.

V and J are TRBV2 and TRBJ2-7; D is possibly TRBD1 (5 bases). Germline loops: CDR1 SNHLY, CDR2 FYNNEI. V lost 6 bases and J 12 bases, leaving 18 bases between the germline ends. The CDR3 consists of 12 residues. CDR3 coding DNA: TGTGCCAGCAGAGTAGGACACGAGTCCCCGTACTTC. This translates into CASRVGHESPYF.

The CDR3 loop is CASSPWQVGQGPLFPEKLFF. The CDR3 DNA follows: TGTGCCAGCAGTCCATGGCAGGTGGGACAGGGGCCTCTCTTTCCTGAAAAACTGTTTTTT. V gene TRBV5-5 combines with J gene TRBJ1-4, with 10 positions matching TRBD1. Germline V lookup: CDR1 SGHKS, CDR2 YYEKEE (reference sequence). V shed 5 bases, J shed 7 bases, and the junction held 23 bases outside the gene matches. The CDR3 runs to 20 residues.

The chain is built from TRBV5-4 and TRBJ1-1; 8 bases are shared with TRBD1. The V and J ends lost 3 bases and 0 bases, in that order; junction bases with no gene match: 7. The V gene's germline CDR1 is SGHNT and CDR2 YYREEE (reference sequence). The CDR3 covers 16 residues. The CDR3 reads CASSSRKDRVNTEAFF. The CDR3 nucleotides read TGTGCCAGCAGCTCCCGCAAGGACAGGGTGAACACTGAAGCTTTCTTT.

The DNA of the CDR3 is TGCGCCAGCAGCTTGGCAGGGCTAGCGGGAGGGTACGAGCAGTACTTC. Translating gives CASSLAGLAGGYEQYF. This chain joins TRBV5-1 and TRBJ2-7; TRBD2 aligns across 12 bases. J was trimmed by 4 bases and V by 0 bases; bases with no gene match: 5. There are 16 residues in the CDR3. Germline V CDR1 and CDR2: SGHRS, YFSETQ.

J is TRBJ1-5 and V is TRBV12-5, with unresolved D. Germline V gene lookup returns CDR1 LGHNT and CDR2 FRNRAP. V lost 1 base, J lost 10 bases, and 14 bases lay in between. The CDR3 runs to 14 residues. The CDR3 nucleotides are TGTGCTAGTGGTTTGGCGATAGCTTCAACCCCCCAGCATTTT. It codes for CASGLAIASTPQHF.

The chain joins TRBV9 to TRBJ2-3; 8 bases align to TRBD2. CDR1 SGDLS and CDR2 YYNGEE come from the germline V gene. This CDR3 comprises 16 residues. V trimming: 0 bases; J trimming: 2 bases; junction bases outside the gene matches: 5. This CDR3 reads CASSVGNGRDTDTQYF. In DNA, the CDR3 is TGTGCCAGCAGCGTAGGCAACGGGAGGGACACAGATACGCAGTATTTT.

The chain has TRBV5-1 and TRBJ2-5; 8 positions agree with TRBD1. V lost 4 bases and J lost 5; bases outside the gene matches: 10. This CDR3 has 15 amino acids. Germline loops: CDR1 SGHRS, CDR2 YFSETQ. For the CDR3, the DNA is TGCGCCAGCAGCGTCGGACAGGGCTGGGGGGAGACCCAGTACTTC. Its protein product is CASSVGQGWGETQYF.

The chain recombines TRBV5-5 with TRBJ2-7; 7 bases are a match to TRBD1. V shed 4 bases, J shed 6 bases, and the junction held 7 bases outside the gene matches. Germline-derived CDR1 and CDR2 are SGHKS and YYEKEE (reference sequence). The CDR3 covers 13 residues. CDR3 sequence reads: CASSQQTGPEQYF. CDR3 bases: TGTGCCAGCAGCCAACAGACAGGGCCCGAGCAGTACTTC. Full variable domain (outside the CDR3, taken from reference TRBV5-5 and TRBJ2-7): DAGVTQSPTHLIKTRGQQVTLRCSPISGHKSVSWYQQVLGQGPQFIFQYYEKEERGRGNFPDRFSARQFPNYSSELNVNALLLGDSALYLCASSQQTGPEQYFGPGTRLTVT.

The CDR3 here is CASSPESGYNEQFF. CDR3 coding DNA: TGTGCCAGCTCACCGGAGTCCGGCTACAATGAGCAGTTCTTC. V is TRBV18 and J is TRBJ2-1; D gene uncertain. CDR1 KGHSH and CDR2 LQKENI come from the germline V gene. The CDR3 extends over 14 amino acids. Trimming stripped 3 bases from V and 3 bases from J, with 9 bases between.

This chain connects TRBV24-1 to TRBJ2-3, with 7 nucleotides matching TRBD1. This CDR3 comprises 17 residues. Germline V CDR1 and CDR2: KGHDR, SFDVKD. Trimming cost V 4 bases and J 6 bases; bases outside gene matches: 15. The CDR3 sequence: CATSDRRPGQEMDTQYF. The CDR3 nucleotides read TGTGCCACCAGTGACCGAAGACCCGGACAGGAAATGGATACGCAGTATTTT.